This T cell receptor (beta chain) was identified in a study of CXCR3-negative and CXCR3-positive naive CD8 T cells. General study results and limits: Naive cells with CXCR3 showed TRB CDR3s that were more hydrophobic than those in CXCR3-negative naive cells.

Note on this clonotype: Its antigen is not known.

All TRB cDNA libraries came from 5' RACE performed with UMI labels. TCRdb reworked the 5' RACE reads into one entry per CDR3 protein, no DNA. The sample spans tens of thousands of distinct CDR3 sequences; the ten largest clones claim approximately 0.5%. Naive CD8+ T cells were CD45RO-CCR7+CD27+CD95-. The source is a human donor in good health. Some clones in this sample may be carry-over from other donors' samples. What was sequenced was naive CXCR3+ CD8+ T cells from blood. Regarding subset: CD45RO-CCR7+CD27+CD95- naive CD8+ T cells expressing CXCR3 (TNR3+).

Here the CDR3 reads CASSGVAGRRETQYF. This rearrangement joins TRBV6-4 to TRBJ2-5; lacking DNA, the TRBD2 call made by TCRdb goes unchecked. This CDR3 comprises 15 residues. Germline V gives CDR1 MRHNA, CDR2 SNTAGT.